This section outlines one T cell receptor beta chain sequence together with its context. CDR3 length: 14 amino acids. Losses at the gene ends were 5 bases for V and 7 bases for J; bases not matched to a gene: 6. Germline V lookup: CDR1 SNHLY, CDR2 FYNNEI. Study processing details: It was from reference gene primer amplification that nucleated cell counts were estimated. The table came from immunoSEQ multiplex PCR; TCRdb's copy has only in-frame clones and leaves some out. The V and J calls and the clone size are those of that table, but D and trimming were determined from the DNA. The data hold around 26,000 clones, with around 75% observed a single time. This specimen comes from a study of blood T cell repertoires in COVID-19. Study at large: Researchers got acute and convalescent COVID-19 samples from the United States, Italy and Spain. T cells, B-cell-depleted T cells, or PBMCs supplied cDNA or gDNA.

The sequence came from a woman older than 75 with acute or convalescent COVID-19. Sequencing was performed on peripheral blood. The rearrangement uses TRBV2 and TRBJ2-1, with 9 positions matching TRBD2. The CDR3 reads CASSNSGSWNEQFF. The DNA of the CDR3 is TGTGCCAGCAGTAATAGCGGGAGTTGGAATGAGCAGTTCTTC.